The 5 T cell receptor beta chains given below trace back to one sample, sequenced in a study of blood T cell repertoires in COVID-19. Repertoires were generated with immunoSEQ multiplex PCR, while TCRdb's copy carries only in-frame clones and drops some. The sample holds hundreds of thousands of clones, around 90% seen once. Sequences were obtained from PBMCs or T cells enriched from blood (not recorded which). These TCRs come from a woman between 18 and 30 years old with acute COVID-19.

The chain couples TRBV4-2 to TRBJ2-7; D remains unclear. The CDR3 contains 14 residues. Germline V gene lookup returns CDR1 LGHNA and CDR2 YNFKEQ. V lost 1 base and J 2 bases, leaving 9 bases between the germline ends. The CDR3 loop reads CASSQVDGAYEQYF. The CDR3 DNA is TGTGCCAGCAGCCAAGTAGACGGAGCCTACGAGCAGTACTTC.

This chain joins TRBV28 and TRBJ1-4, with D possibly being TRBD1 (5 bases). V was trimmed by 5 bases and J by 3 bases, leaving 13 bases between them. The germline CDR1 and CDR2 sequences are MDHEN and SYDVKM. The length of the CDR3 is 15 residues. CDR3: CASSPTAGPNEKLFF. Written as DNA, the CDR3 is TGTGCCAGCAGTCCTACAGCAGGGCCTAATGAAAAACTGTTTTTT. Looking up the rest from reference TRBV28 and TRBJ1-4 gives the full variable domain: DVKVTQSSRYLVKRTGEKVFLECVQDMDHENMFWYRQDPGLGLRLIYFSYDVKMKEKGDIPEGYSVSREKKERFSLILESASTNQTSMYLCASSPTAGPNEKLFFGSGTQLSVL.

In DNA form, the CDR3 reads TGCGCCAGCAGTCAATCGCAGGGACACTGCAATCAGCCCCAGCATTTT. This encodes CASSQSQGHCNQPQHF. This chain connects TRBV23-1 to TRBJ1-5, with a weak D call TRBD1 (6 bases). TRBV23-1 qualifies as an ORF whose function is uncertain. The V end lost 0 bases, the J end lost 2 bases, and 11 bases lay between the germline ends. The CDR3 has 16 amino acids.

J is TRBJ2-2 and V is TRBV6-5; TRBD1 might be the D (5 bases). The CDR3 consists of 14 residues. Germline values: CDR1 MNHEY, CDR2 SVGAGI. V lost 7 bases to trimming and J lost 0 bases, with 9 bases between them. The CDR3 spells CASKGQTNTGELFF. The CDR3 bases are TGTGCCAGCAAAGGACAAACGAACACCGGGGAGCTGTTTTTT.

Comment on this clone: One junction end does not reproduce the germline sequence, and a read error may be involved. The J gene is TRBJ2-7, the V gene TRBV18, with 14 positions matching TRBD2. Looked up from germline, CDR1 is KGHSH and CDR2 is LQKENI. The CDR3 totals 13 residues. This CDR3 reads CASSPDKTSGRDF. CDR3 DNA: TGTGCCAGCTCTCCTGATAAGACTAGCGGGAGGGACTTC.